This T cell receptor beta chain was observed in a study of blood T cell repertoires in COVID-19. Study information: Nucleic acid was either cDNA or gDNA, and it came from T cells, B-cell-depleted T cells, or PBMCs.

The germline CDR1 and CDR2 sequences are ENHRY and SYGVKD. CDR3 length equals 14 residues. The table lists this clone with a count of one. Compared with germline, one end of the junction differs, possibly owing to a read error. The method was immunoSEQ multiplex PCR; TCRdb's version includes in-frame clones alone and lacks a portion of them. The sample lists 65,000 to 75,000 clones, around 81% occurring once. The sequence was collected from a woman aged 55 to 70 with acute or convalescent COVID-19. The sample taken for sequencing was peripheral blood. The chain joins TRBV10-3 to TRBJ2-1, with 8 bases fitting TRBD1. For the CDR3, the DNA is TGTGCCATCATGACAGGGGCCTTAACACCACTCATGGTCTTC. Translated, it gives CAIMTGALTPLMVF.